This passage covers 30 T cell receptor beta chains from one sample sequenced in a study of blood T cell repertoires in COVID-19. Sequencing used immunoSEQ multiplex PCR; TCRdb keeps in-frame clones, though not all of them. The profile covers more than 200,000 clones, with roughly 84% appearing a single time and 25% to 35% taken by the ten largest. The sample comprised peripheral blood. These receptor sequences come from a man aged 35-49 years with acute or convalescent COVID-19.

The gene calls are TRBV9 and TRBJ2-3; 9 nucleotides align to TRBD2. Per germline, CDR1 SGDLS and CDR2 YYNGEE. The CDR3 has 15 amino acids. The ends lost 7 bases at V and 3 bases at J; junction bases unmatched: 9. The CDR3, as DNA: TGTGCCAGCGGAGAGATAGCGGGAGAGACAGATACGCAGTATTTT. Protein: CASGEIAGETDTQYF.

The CDR3 bases are TGTGCCAGCAGAACACAGGGGGCCCACCAAGAGACCCAGTACTTC. The encoded protein is CASRTQGAHQETQYF. The chain employs TRBV28 and TRBJ2-5; 9 bases line up with TRBD1. The trim removed 6 bases at V and 0 bases at J, leaving 5 bases unmatched. Germline V gives CDR1 MDHEN, CDR2 SYDVKM. The CDR3 length is 15 residues.

V usage is TRBV6-2 or TRBV6-3 and J usage is TRBJ2-7; 8 bases map to TRBD1. CDR1 is MNHEY, CDR2 SVGEGT, per germline. The CDR3 runs to 14 residues. Trimming removed 4 bases from V and 6 bases from J; junction bases left unmatched: 8. CDR3 nucleotides: TGTGCCAGCAGTTTCTCCAGGGGGCAGGGCGAGCAGTACTTC. It yields the protein CASSFSRGQGEQYF.

The chain is built from TRBV4-3 and TRBJ2-1, with a possible D match to TRBD2 (5 bases). The CDR3 length is 16 residues. Trimming took 4 bases from V and 0 from J, leaving 13 bases between them. Germline lookup yields CDR1 LGHNA and CDR2 YSLEER. CDR3 loop: CASSLLKGGSYNEQFF. The CDR3 DNA reads TGCGCCAGCAGCCTTCTGAAAGGAGGCTCCTACAATGAGCAGTTCTTC.

J is TRBJ1-2 and V is TRBV19; 7 positions agree with TRBD1. V trimming: 0 bases; J trimming: 8 bases; junction bases outside the gene matches: 3. This CDR3 region has 13 residues. The germline gives CDR1 LNHDA, CDR2 SQIVND (reference sequence). CDR3 loop: CASSIENRGGYTF. Written as DNA, the CDR3 is TGTGCCAGTAGTATAGAGAACAGGGGAGGCTACACCTTC.

This clone was detected many times. The chain has TRBV9 and TRBJ2-1, with 10 bases aligning to TRBD2. The CDR3 is made up of 17 amino acids. V gave up 4 bases and J gave up 8 bases; unmatched junction bases: 15. CDR1 is SGDLS, CDR2 YYNGEE, per germline. The CDR3 is CASSSRGTAGGLHEQFF. As DNA, the CDR3 is TGTGCCAGCAGCTCCCGAGGGACAGCGGGAGGGCTTCATGAGCAGTTCTTC.

V and J are TRBV7-9 and TRBJ2-1; no clear D. The CDR3 runs 11 residues. The V and J ends lost 1 base and 10 bases respectively, with 5 bases between them. From germline, CDR1 is SEHNR and CDR2 FQNEAQ (reference sequence). In nucleotides, the CDR3 is TGTGCCAGCAGCTTAGAACAGGAGCAGTTCTTC. It encodes CASSLEQEQFF.

This rearrangement joins TRBV6-5 to TRBJ2-5; 9 bases are a match to TRBD1. Germline V gives CDR1 MNHEY, CDR2 SVGAGI. V lost 8 bases, J lost 4 bases, and 8 bases stayed unmatched. The CDR3 loop spans 14 amino acids. CDR3 nucleotides: TGTGCCAGCCGGGACAGGGCCCGTAGAGAGACCCAGTACTTC. It codes for CASRDRARRETQYF.

V usage is TRBV19 and J usage is TRBJ1-3; no firm D call. The V end was cut by 3 bases, the J end by 0 bases, with 12 bases between. CDR3 length: 16 residues. CDR1 is LNHDA, CDR2 SQIVND, per germline (reference sequence). CDR3 nucleotide sequence: TGTGCCAGTAGTATCGGTGAGAACTTCTCTGGAAACACCATATATTTT. Its translation is CASSIGENFSGNTIYF.

This clone was detected only a few times. V gene TRBV30 combines with J gene TRBJ1-4; D is undetermined. CDR1 is GTSNPN and CDR2 is SVGIG in the germline V gene (reference sequence). V lost 7 bases and J 4 bases, leaving 16 bases between the germline ends. The CDR3 runs to 14 residues. The CDR3: CALTLGRLNEKLFF. Here the CDR3 DNA reads TGTGCCTTAACTTTAGGCAGACTTAATGAAAAACTGTTTTTT.

The chain has TRBV2 and TRBJ1-5, with TRBD1 identical over 7 bases. CDR1 and CDR2 (germline): SNHLY, FYNNEI. The junction had 13 bases not matched to a gene; V was cut back by 5 bases and J by 15 bases. The CDR3 sequence is 13 residues long. The CDR3 DNA reads TGTGCCAGCAGTCCAGACAGGGACCGAGCGGGGCATTTT. It yields the protein CASSPDRDRAGHF.

The V call is TRBV7-7, the J call TRBJ1-4; D might be TRBD1 (5 bases). Germline assignment: CDR1 SSHAT and CDR2 FNYEAQ (reference sequence). The CDR3 contains 15 residues. V dropped 5 bases and J dropped 4 bases, with 14 bases sitting between them. The CDR3 nucleotides read TGTGCCAGCAGCCAGGGATTCGGCGGTAATGAAAAACTGTTTTTT. Translation: CASSQGFGGNEKLFF.

This rearrangement joins TRBV30 to TRBJ1-2, with D uncertain. With 0 bases removed from V and 7 bases from J, the gap between germline ends came to 18 bases. This CDR3 comprises 15 residues. The V gene's germline CDR1 is GTSNPN and CDR2 SVGIG (reference sequence). The CDR3 DNA reads TGTGCCTGGAGTGTACGTTTAGGGAGTAAGGGTGGCTACACCTTC. As protein: CAWSVRLGSKGGYTF.

The chain is built from TRBV5-1 and TRBJ2-1, with 13 bases that match TRBD2. The CDR3 length is 14 residues. The V gene's germline CDR1 is SGHRS and CDR2 YFSETQ. V lost 6 bases to trimming and J lost 9 bases; unmatched junction nucleotides: 6. The CDR3 region has the DNA TGCGCCAGCAAACTAGCGGGAGGGCTTGGTGAGCAGTTCTTC. As protein: CASKLAGGLGEQFF.

This clone has just one count. The V call is TRBV18, the J call TRBJ2-1; TRBD1 might be the D (6 bases). The CDR3 runs 16 residues. CDR1 and CDR2 (germline): KGHSH, LQKENI. The V gene lost 3 bases and the J gene lost 2 bases, with 14 bases spanning the gap. The CDR3 here is CASSPKGVSAYNEQFF. DNA for the CDR3: TGTGCCAGCTCACCTAAGGGGGTTTCTGCCTACAATGAGCAGTTCTTC.

The chain combines TRBV10-3 with TRBJ1-2, with a tentative D call TRBD1 (6 bases). Germline-derived CDR1 and CDR2 are ENHRY and SYGVKD. This CDR3 comprises 14 residues. Trimming took off 9 bases at V and 7 bases at J, with 21 bases between the two ends. The CDR3 DNA follows: TGTGCCATAAACAGTCTCAGGGGTGAGAGTGGCTACACCTTC. As protein: CAINSLRGESGYTF.

The chain combines TRBV6-2 or TRBV6-3 with TRBJ2-7, with TRBD1 identical over 7 bases. The germline V gene has CDR1 MNHEY and CDR2 SVGEGT. V trimming: 6 bases; J trimming: 2 bases; junction bases outside the gene matches: 7. The CDR3 contains 14 residues. The CDR3 region is CASSAADRAYEQYF. The CDR3 coding sequence is TGTGCCAGCAGCGCCGCCGACAGGGCCTACGAGCAGTACTTC.

This clone was seen once. This CDR3 reads CASSPGGRFYNEQFF. The CDR3 coding sequence is TGTGCCAGCAGCCCTGGCGGGAGGTTCTACAATGAGCAGTTCTTC. This chain joins TRBV3-1 (or the pseudogene TRBV3-2) and TRBJ2-1, with 8 positions matching TRBD2. The CDR3 contains 15 residues. With V trimmed by 4 bases and J by 3 bases, 5 bases remained unmatched. Germline values: CDR1 LGHDT, CDR2 YNNKEL (reference sequence).

V usage is TRBV6-5 and J usage is TRBJ1-2; a weak D match, TRBD1 (6 bases). This CDR3 spans 13 amino acids. Trimming left V 5 bases short and J 3 bases short, with 10 bases between. CDR1 and CDR2 (germline): MNHEY, SVGAGI. CDR3 residues: CASSQDSYYGYTF. CDR3 DNA: TGTGCCAGCAGTCAGGACAGCTACTATGGCTACACCTTC.

The genes are TRBV30 and TRBJ1-1, with 8 bases matching TRBD1. The germline gives CDR1 GTSNPN, CDR2 SVGIG (reference sequence). CDR3 length: 13 amino acids. V trimming: 0 bases; J trimming: 3 bases; junction bases outside the gene matches: 0. CDR3: CAWSVQGDTEAFF. CDR3 coding DNA: TGTGCCTGGAGTGTACAGGGGGACACTGAAGCTTTCTTT.

V and J are TRBV19 and TRBJ2-1; maybe TRBD2 (7 bases). From germline, CDR1 is LNHDA and CDR2 SQIVND (reference sequence). The CDR3 extends over 14 amino acids. Trimming took 7 bases from V and 6 from J, leaving 16 bases between them. CDR3 in amino acids: CASTPRGGRNEQFF. The CDR3 DNA follows: TGTGCCAGTACTCCTAGGGGGGGGCGCAATGAGCAGTTCTTC.

A single count supports this clone. This chain joins TRBV6-5 and TRBJ2-3; perhaps TRBD1 as D (6 bases). The germline CDR1 and CDR2 sequences are MNHEY and SVGAGI. The V gene lost 9 bases and the J gene lost 2 bases, with 15 bases spanning the gap. This CDR3 is 14 amino acids long. As DNA, the CDR3 is TGTGCCAGTACGGAGCAGGGGACCACAGATACGCAGTATTTT. It is translated as CASTEQGTTDTQYF.

The J gene is TRBJ2-7, the V gene TRBV18; weak D call: TRBD1 (6 bases). V was pared by 3 bases and J by 5 bases, with 14 bases between. The CDR3 loop spans 14 amino acids. Germline loops: CDR1 KGHSH, CDR2 LQKENI. The CDR3 DNA follows: TGTGCCAGCTCACCGGGTCCAGGGGCCCACGAGCAGTACTTC. Residues: CASSPGPGAHEQYF.

This chain joins TRBV3-1 (or the pseudogene TRBV3-2) and TRBJ1-2; the D is unclear. CDR1 and CDR2 (germline): LGHDT, YNNKEL (reference sequence). The CDR3 consists of 12 residues. Trimming stripped 1 base from V and 10 bases from J, with 10 bases between. CDR3: CASSQATAIYTF. The CDR3 region has the DNA TGTGCCAGCAGCCAAGCAACAGCTATCTACACCTTC.

This rearrangement joins TRBV3-1 (or the pseudogene TRBV3-2) to TRBJ1-4, with D unclear. V was shortened by 2 bases and J by 0 bases, with 7 bases between the two germline ends. This CDR3 is 15 amino acids long. Germline V CDR1 and CDR2: LGHDT, YNNKEL (reference sequence). Written as DNA, the CDR3 is TGTGCCAGCAGCCAACGTCCCGCAACTAATGAAAAACTGTTTTTT. It is translated as CASSQRPATNEKLFF.

The chain couples TRBV7-3 to TRBJ1-1; possible D gene TRBD1, 5 bases. V shed 0 bases and J shed 7 bases, with 18 bases lying between them. The CDR3 is 16 amino acids. Looked up from germline, CDR1 is SGHTA and CDR2 is FQGTGA. The CDR3 DNA reads TGTGCCAGCAGCTTAACGGGGTACCCAGGGACTATTGAAGCTTTCTTT. This translates into CASSLTGYPGTIEAFF.

This clone was seen a few times. The chain carries TRBV19 and TRBJ2-7, with TRBD1 as a possible D gene (5 bases). The CDR3 spans 14 residues. Germline V gene data show CDR1 as LNHDA and CDR2 as SQIVND (reference sequence). With 5 bases removed from V and 2 bases from J, the gap between germline ends came to 13 bases. As DNA, the CDR3 is TGTGCCAGTAGTTCAGGGCCTGACCCCTACGAGCAGTACTTC. It encodes CASSSGPDPYEQYF.

The rearrangement uses TRBV4-2 and TRBJ2-2; tentative D call: TRBD1 (6 bases). The germline V gene has CDR1 LGHNA and CDR2 YNFKEQ. The germline V and J ends were trimmed by 10 bases and 5 bases, with 20 bases remaining between them. The length of the CDR3 is 15 residues. CDR3 residues: CATSPIQGRTGELFF. The CDR3 DNA follows: TGTGCCACCTCCCCGATACAGGGCCGAACCGGGGAGCTGTTTTTT.

This clone has only a few counts. The rearrangement joins TRBV27 to TRBJ2-1, with TRBD2 matching over 7 bases. This CDR3 has 15 residues. CDR1 MNHEY and CDR2 SMNVEV come from the germline V gene (reference sequence). Trimming at V came to 3 bases and at J to 5 bases, leaving 7 bases not matched to a gene. This chain's CDR3 is CASSLWSSGDNEQFF. For the CDR3, the DNA is TGTGCCAGCAGTTTGTGGTCTAGCGGAGACAATGAGCAGTTCTTC.

The genes are TRBV19 and TRBJ1-1, with unresolved D. CDR3 length: 15 amino acids. In germline, CDR1 is LNHDA, CDR2 SQIVND (reference sequence). V was pared by 5 bases and J by 6 bases, with 19 bases between. The CDR3 sequence is CASSFFGFGVAEAFF. The DNA for the CDR3 is TGTGCCAGTAGTTTTTTCGGTTTCGGGGTGGCTGAAGCTTTCTTT. The variable domain in full, with the rest retrieved from reference TRBV19 and TRBJ1-1, is DGGITQSPKYLFRKEGQNVTLSCEQNLNHDAMYWYRQDPGQGLRLIYYSQIVNDFQKGDIAEGYSVSREKKESFPLTVTSAQKNPTAFYLCASSFFGFGVAEAFFGQGTRLTVV.